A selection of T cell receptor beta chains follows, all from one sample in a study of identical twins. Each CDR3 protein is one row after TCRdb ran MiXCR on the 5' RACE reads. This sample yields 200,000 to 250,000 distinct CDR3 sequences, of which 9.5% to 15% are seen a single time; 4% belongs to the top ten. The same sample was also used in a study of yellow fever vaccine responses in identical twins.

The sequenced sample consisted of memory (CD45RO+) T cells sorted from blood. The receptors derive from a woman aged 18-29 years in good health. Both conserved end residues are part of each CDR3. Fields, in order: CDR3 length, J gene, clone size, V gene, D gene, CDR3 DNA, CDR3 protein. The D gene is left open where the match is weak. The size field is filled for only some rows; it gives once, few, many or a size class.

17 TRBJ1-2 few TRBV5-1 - TGCGCCAGCAGCCAGGGCGCCAAGGGGAGGTCTCTCTATGGCTACACCTTC CASSQGAKGRSLYGYTF
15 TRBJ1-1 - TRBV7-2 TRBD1 TGTGCCAGCAGCTTCAGGACAGGGGTGAACACTGAAGCTTTCTTT CASSFRTGVNTEAFF
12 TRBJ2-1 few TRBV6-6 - TGTGCCAGCAGTTTTGTTGCGCCTGAGCAGTTCTTC CASSFVAPEQFF
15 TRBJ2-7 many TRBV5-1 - TGCGCCAGCACCCTCTCAGGATCTACCTTCTACGAGCAGTACTTC CASTLSGSTFYEQYF
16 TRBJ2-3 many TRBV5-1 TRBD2 TGCGCCAGCAGCTTGGCCCCTAGCGGGGGCACAGATACGCAGTATTTT CASSLAPSGGTDTQYF
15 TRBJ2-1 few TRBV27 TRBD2 TGTGCCAGCAGTTTACCGGGACTAGAGGGCGTAGGGCAGTTCTTC CASSLPGLEGVGQFF
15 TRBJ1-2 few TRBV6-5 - TGTGCCAGCAGTTACGGGCCAGGTCAGAACTATGGCTACACCTTC CASSYGPGQNYGYTF
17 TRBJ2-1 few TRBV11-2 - TGTGCCAGCAGCTTTCCCCGGCCTAGTCGGTCCTACAATGAGCAGTTCTTC CASSFPRPSRSYNEQFF
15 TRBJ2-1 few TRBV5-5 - TGTGCCAGCAGCTCGGGACACTTCTCCTACAATGAGCAGTTCTTC CASSSGHFSYNEQFF
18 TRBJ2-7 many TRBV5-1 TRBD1 TGCGCCAGCAGCTTTTCTACCGCCGGGACAGGGAGCTCCTACGAGCAGTACTTC CASSFSTAGTGSSYEQYF
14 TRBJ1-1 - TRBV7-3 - TGTGCCAGCAGCTTATCAGGCGGGTACACTGAAGCTTTCTTT CASSLSGGYTEAFF
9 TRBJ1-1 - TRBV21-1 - TGTGCCCGGGGCACTGAAGCTTTCTTT CARGTEAFF
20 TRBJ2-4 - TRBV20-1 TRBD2 TGCAGTGCTAGAGATATGGGGTCGGGGGGGCAGATCCTAGCCAAAAACATTCAGTACTTC CSARDMGSGGQILAKNIQYF
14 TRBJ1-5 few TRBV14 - TGTGCCAGCAGCCCGATCGACGGCAATCAGCCCCAGCATTTT CASSPIDGNQPQHF
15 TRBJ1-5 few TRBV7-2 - TGTGCCAGCAGCTTAGCTCTGGGTGGACGTCAGCCCCAGCATTTT CASSLALGGRQPQHF
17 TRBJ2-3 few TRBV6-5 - TGTGCCAGCAGTTACTGGCGTGGAGGGGGGGGTCAAGATACGCAGTATTTT CASSYWRGGGGQDTQYF
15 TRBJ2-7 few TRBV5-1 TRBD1 TGCGCCAGCAGCTTGGAGGACAGGGGCCAATACGAGCAGTACTTC CASSLEDRGQYEQYF
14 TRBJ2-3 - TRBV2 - TGTGCCAGCAGTGTCCTTCCCCAGGGGGATACGCAGTATTTT CASSVLPQGDTQYF
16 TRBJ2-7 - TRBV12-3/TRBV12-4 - TGTGCCAGCAGTTTGTTAACTGGGCAGGGGCTTAGCGAGCAGTACTTC CASSLLTGQGLSEQYF
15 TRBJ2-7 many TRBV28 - TGTGCCAGCAGTTCGCCGGGACGCACCTCCTACGAGCAGTACTTC CASSSPGRTSYEQYF
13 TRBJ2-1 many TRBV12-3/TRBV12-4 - TGTGCCAGCAGTTTTAGATCCACGGGTGAGCAGTTCTTC CASSFRSTGEQFF
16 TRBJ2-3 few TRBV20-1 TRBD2 TGCAGTGCTAGATTGCTAGCGGGTCGGTACGTAGATACGCAGTATTTT CSARLLAGRYVDTQYF
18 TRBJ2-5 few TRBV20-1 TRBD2 TGCAGTGCTAGCGGACTAGCGGGGGGACAATCAGGTCAAGAGACCCAGTACTTC CSASGLAGGQSGQETQYF
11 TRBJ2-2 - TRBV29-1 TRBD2 TGCAGCGGAGGGAGGGCCGGGGAGCTGTTTTTT CSGGRAGELFF
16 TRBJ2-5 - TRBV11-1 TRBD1 TGTGCCAGCAGCGCTGGGACAGGGAAATCTCAAGAGACCCAGTACTTC CASSAGTGKSQETQYF
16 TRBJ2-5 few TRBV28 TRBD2 TGTGCCAGCAGTTTCTTAAGCGGGGGGGCCTCAGAGACCCAGTACTTC CASSFLSGGASETQYF
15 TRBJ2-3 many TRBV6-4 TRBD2 TGTGCCACCAGGGAGACTAGCGGGAGCACAGATACGCAGTATTTT CATRETSGSTDTQYF
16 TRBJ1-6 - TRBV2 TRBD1 TGTGCCAGCAGGCCTGGATTGGGACAGAATAATTCACCCCTCCACTTT CASRPGLGQNNSPLHF
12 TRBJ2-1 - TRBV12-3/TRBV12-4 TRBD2 TGTGCCAGCAGTTGGGCCGGGACTAGTATATTCTTC CASSWAGTSIFF
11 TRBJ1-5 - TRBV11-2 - TGTGCCAGCAGCTTCGAGTCAGCCCAGCATTTT CASSFESAQHF
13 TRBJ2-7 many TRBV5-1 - TGCGCCAGCAGCTTGGAGGGCGACTACGAGCAGTACTTC CASSLEGDYEQYF
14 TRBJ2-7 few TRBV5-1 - TGCGCCAGCAGCACCCGGACAGACTCCTACGAGCAGTACTTC CASSTRTDSYEQYF
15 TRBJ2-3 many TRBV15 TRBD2 TGTGCCACCAGCACACGGGACTATGACACAGATACGCAGTATTTT CATSTRDYDTDTQYF
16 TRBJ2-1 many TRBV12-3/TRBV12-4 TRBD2 TGTGCCAGCAGTTCCGGGACTAGCGGGCCGTACAATGAGCAGTTCTTC CASSSGTSGPYNEQFF
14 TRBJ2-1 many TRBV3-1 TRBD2 TGTGCCAGCAAGGGGACTAGCGCCTACAATGAGCAGTTCTTC CASKGTSAYNEQFF
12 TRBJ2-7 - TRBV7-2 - TGTGCCAGCAGCCCGTATTCGGGACTCCCTGACTTC CASSPYSGLPDF
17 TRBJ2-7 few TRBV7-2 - TGTGCCAGCAGCTTCGCCATCACAGGGTCCCAAACCTACGAGCAGTACTTC CASSFAITGSQTYEQYF
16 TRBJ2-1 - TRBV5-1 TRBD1 TGCGCCAGTTCCTATCAGGGACAGGGGGCTTGGGAGGAGCAGTTCTTC CASSYQGQGAWEEQFF
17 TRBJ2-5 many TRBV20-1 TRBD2 TGCAGTACCGCGGGGGCTAGCGGGGGCCATAATCAAGAGACCCAGTACTTC CSTAGASGGHNQETQYF
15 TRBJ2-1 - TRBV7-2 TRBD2 TGTGCCAGCAGCCCACTAGCGGCCATCTACAATGAGCAGTTCTTC CASSPLAAIYNEQFF
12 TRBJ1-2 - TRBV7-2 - TGTGCCAGCAGCTCTAACAACTATGGCTACACCTTC CASSSNNYGYTF
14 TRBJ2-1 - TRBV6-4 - TGTGCCAGCAGTTATCAAATGGGGGGCAATGAGCAGTTCTTC CASSYQMGGNEQFF
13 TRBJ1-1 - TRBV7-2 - TGTGCCAGCAGCGTGGGATACGGCACTGAAGCTTTCTTT CASSVGYGTEAFF
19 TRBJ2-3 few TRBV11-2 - TGTGCCAGCAGCCCTGCGACGGCCGGGGGTCGGTGGGGCACAGATACGCAGTATTTT CASSPATAGGRWGTDTQYF
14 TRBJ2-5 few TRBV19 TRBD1 TGTGCCAGTAGTATAGGCGGGACAGGAGAAACCCAGTACTTC CASSIGGTGETQYF
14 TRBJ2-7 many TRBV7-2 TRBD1 TGTGCCAGCAGTTCAGGACAGGCCCCCTACGAGCAGTACTTC CASSSGQAPYEQYF
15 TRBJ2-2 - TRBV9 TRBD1 TGTGCCGAGGGACCGGGACAGGCCCTCACCGGGGAGCTGTTTTTT CAEGPGQALTGELFF
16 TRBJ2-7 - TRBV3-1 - TGTGCCAGCAGCCCGGATATCGGGGGTACGACCTACGAGCAGTACTTC CASSPDIGGTTYEQYF
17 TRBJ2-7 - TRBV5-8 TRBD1 TGTGCCAGCAGCAGGACACGATTCGGGACAGGGTTGGACGAGCAGTACTTC CASSRTRFGTGLDEQYF
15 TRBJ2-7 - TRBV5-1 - TGCGCCAGCAGCTCAGGACACCCGAGCTCCTACGAGCAGTACTTC CASSSGHPSSYEQYF
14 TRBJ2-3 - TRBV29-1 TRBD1 TGCAGCGCCGCGGACAGGGGGCCCACAGATACGCAGTATTTT CSAADRGPTDTQYF
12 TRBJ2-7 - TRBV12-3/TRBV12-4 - TGTGCCAGCAGTAGCAGGGTTGGAGAGCAGTACTTC CASSSRVGEQYF
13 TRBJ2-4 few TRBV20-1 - TGCAGTGCTAGCCAGACCCGTAAAAACATTCAGTACTTC CSASQTRKNIQYF
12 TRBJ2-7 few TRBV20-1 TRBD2 TGCAGTGCTAAAGCGGGAGGCAGAGAGCAGTACTTC CSAKAGGREQYF
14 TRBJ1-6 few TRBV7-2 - TGTGCCAGCTGTCGGAGCTCCTATAATTCACCCCTCCACTTT CASCRSSYNSPLHF
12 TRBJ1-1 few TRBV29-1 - TGCAGCTCACAGTTAAAGAACACTGAAGCTTTCTTT CSSQLKNTEAFF
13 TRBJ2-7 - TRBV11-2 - TGTGCCAGCAGCTTAGGGGCCCGCTACGAGCAGTACTTC CASSLGARYEQYF
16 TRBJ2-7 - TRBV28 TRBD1 TGTGCCAGCAGTTTATATGGGACAGGAGCCTCCTACGAGCAGTACTTC CASSLYGTGASYEQYF